This T cell receptor (beta chain) was observed in a study of shared clonotypes between healthy human individuals. Across the study: Per-donor plates numbered three CD4 naive, three CD4 memory, two CD8 naive and one CD8 memory. Study results and limitations: It was the non-shared clonotypes that had lower generation probabilities than clonotypes shared by all four donors. Large depth notwithstanding, sorted-subset sequencing proved incomplete by rarefaction.

TCRdb's table, derived via immunoSEQ multiplex PCR, lists solely in-frame clones and lacks some. The sample lists some 1,400,000 clones, roughly 96% occurring once. As for this clone: No antigen is known for it.

CD4+ cells yielded CD45RA+ naive and CD45RA-negative memory subsets. This CDR3 comprises 15 residues. V lost 2 bases and J lost 4, with 12 bases in between. CDR1 and CDR2 (germline): SGHAT, FQNNGV. Sample: naive CD4+ T cells sorted from blood. Subset given: CD45RA+ positively selected. This chain links TRBV11-2 with TRBJ2-1; D unresolved. The clonotype originates from a man aged 25 to 40 in good health. CDR3 nucleotide sequence: TGTGCCAGCAGCTTATCTCGTTTCGTTTACAATGAGCAGTTCTTC. It is translated as CASSLSRFVYNEQFF.